The 18 T cell receptor beta chains below were found in one sample sequenced in a study of monozygotic twins with inflammatory bowel disease. One entry per CDR3 protein, without DNA, is what TCRdb gives after re-calling the 5' RACE reads. The table for this sample gives about 160,000 distinct CDR3 sequences. Sequenced sample: blood. The receptors stem from a human donor with ulcerative colitis or Crohn's disease, or a healthy co-twin of an affected twin (not recorded which).

This chain connects TRBV20-1 to TRBJ2-2; TCRdb returns TRBD2, unconfirmable since there is no DNA. Germline values: CDR1 DFQATT, CDR2 SNEGSKA (reference sequence). CDR3 size: 12 residues. The CDR3 protein is CSARGGGGELFF.

The V gene is TRBV30, the J gene TRBJ2-3; TCRdb reports TRBD1, a call that lacks DNA to check it against. Germline assignment: CDR1 GTSNPN and CDR2 SVGIG (reference sequence). There are 15 residues in the CDR3. The CDR3 loop reads CVWESGVVSTDTQYF. Full variable domain (remainder filled in from reference TRBV30 and TRBJ2-3): SQTIHQWPATLVQPVGSPLSLECTVEGTSNPNLYWYRQAAGRGLQLLFYSVGIGQISSEVPQNLSASRPQDRQFILSSKKLLLSDSGFYLCVWESGVVSTDTQYFGPGTRLTVL.

The rearrangement links TRBV20-1 to TRBJ2-3; TCRdb's D call, TRBD2, is unchecked because there is no DNA. Germline CDR1 is DFQATT and CDR2 is SNEGSKA (reference sequence). The CDR3 loop spans 15 amino acids. The CDR3: CSASPRGGGTDTQYF.

This sequence joins TRBV6-1 and TRBJ2-7. CDR1 and CDR2 (germline): MNHNS, SASEGT. The CDR3 extends over 16 amino acids. Here the CDR3 reads CASSEYHSGAPYEQYF.

This chain uses TRBV6-1 with TRBJ2-2; TCRdb returns TRBD1, unconfirmable since there is no DNA. The germline gives CDR1 MNHNS, CDR2 SASEGT. The CDR3 is 14 amino acids. The CDR3 protein is CASTPGRLRGELFF.

This rearrangement joins TRBV9 to TRBJ2-3. Germline lookup yields CDR1 SGDLS and CDR2 YYNGEE. The CDR3 covers 12 residues. The CDR3 loop reads CASSARGDTQYF.

This chain joins TRBV12-3 or TRBV12-4 and TRBJ1-4; the TCRdb call, TRBD1, lacks DNA for checking. CDR3 length equals 16 residues. CDR3 loop: CASSYDFGTGNEKLFF.

V and J are TRBV2 and TRBJ1-6. CDR1 is SNHLY, CDR2 FYNNEI, per germline. The CDR3 is 11 residues long. The CDR3 reads CASNDVSPLHF.

V usage is TRBV18 and J usage is TRBJ1-2; TCRdb's D call of TRBD1 is untestable without DNA. The CDR3 runs to 13 residues. Germline assignment: CDR1 KGHSH and CDR2 LQKENI. CDR3 sequence: CASSPAQGDGYTF. The full variable domain, rest sourced from reference TRBV18 and TRBJ1-2, is NAGVMQNPRHLVRRRGQEARLRCSPMKGHSHVYWYRQLPEEGLKFMVYLQKENIIDESGMPKERFSAEFPKEGPSILRIQQVVRGDSAAYFCASSPAQGDGYTFGSGTRLTVV.

V gene TRBV5-4 combines with J gene TRBJ2-5; no DNA is available, so the TRBD2 call from TCRdb remains unchecked. The CDR3 is 15 amino acids. Germline CDR1 is SGHNT and CDR2 is YYREEE (reference sequence). CDR3 residues: CASSQRTSVGETQYF.

The rearrangement links TRBV5-5 to TRBJ2-5; TCRdb's assignment of TRBD1 cannot be checked, as there is no DNA. Per the germline V gene, CDR1 is SGHKS and CDR2 is YYEKEE (reference sequence). The CDR3 has 16 amino acids. CDR3 in amino acids: CASSLNRGLVQETQYF.

The V call is TRBV20-1, the J call TRBJ2-3. The CDR3 totals 16 residues. CDR1 and CDR2 from the germline V gene are DFQATT and SNEGSKA (reference sequence). The CDR3 loop is CSARDSGRTNTDTQYF.

This chain joins TRBV7-8 and TRBJ2-1; TCRdb selects TRBD1, and the lack of DNA leaves this call unchecked. Germline assignment: CDR1 SGHVS and CDR2 FQNEAQ. This CDR3 is 14 amino acids long. The CDR3: CASSLNRGDNEQFF.

The CDR3 spells CASSASQGGQDEQYF. V is TRBV5-1 and J is TRBJ2-7; absent DNA, TCRdb's TRBD2 call cannot be checked. Germline V gene sequence: CDR1 SGHRS, CDR2 YFSETQ. The CDR3 extends over 15 amino acids.

The J gene is TRBJ2-7, the V gene TRBV4-2; without DNA, the TCRdb call of TRBD2 cannot be checked. CDR1 and CDR2 (germline): LGHNA, YNFKEQ. CDR3 length: 15 residues. CDR3 in amino acids: CASSQGPTEGYEQYF.

This chain uses TRBV5-1 with TRBJ1-5. CDR3 length equals 15 residues. Per the germline V gene, CDR1 is SGHRS and CDR2 is YFSETQ. The CDR3 here is CASSLSGELNQPQHF.

V usage is TRBV6-8 and J usage is TRBJ2-3; TCRdb outputs TRBD1, but without DNA this stays unchecked. Germline values: CDR1 MNHGY, CDR2 SAAAGT. The CDR3 sequence is 21 residues long. The CDR3 loop reads CASSYPHFWSPGVNPFGTQYF.

This rearrangement joins TRBV7-6 to TRBJ2-7; TCRdb proposes TRBD1, but this gene call is untestable without DNA. Per the germline V gene, CDR1 is SGHVS and CDR2 is FNYEAQ. This CDR3 has 15 residues. The CDR3 sequence: CASSLMRGRGDRQYF.